A single sample is the source of the 27 T cell receptor beta chains below, sequenced in a study of cytomegalovirus exposure and HLA in healthy donors. With 60 Vbeta and 13 Jbeta primers, the PCR was carried out. TCRdb's copy holds only in-frame clones and misses some; the assay was immunoSEQ multiplex PCR. The data contain about 110,000 clones, 79% of them seen just once; the ten biggest clones take up around 3%. Input material: PBMCs. The receptors come from a woman under 30 in good health and CMV-seropositive.

The genes are TRBV21-1 and TRBJ2-4; the D segment call TRBD1 is taken from the table without a DNA check. TRBV21-1 is classified as a pseudogene. This CDR3 comprises 17 residues. The CDR3 region has the DNA TGTGCCAGCAGCAGATTACAGGGAAAGAAGGACAAAAACATTCAGTACTTC. Its translation: CASSRLQGKKDKNIQYF.

J is TRBJ2-1 and V is TRBV6-4; TRBD2 agrees at 14 bases. Germline V gene lookup returns CDR1 MRHNA and CDR2 SNTAGT. The ends lost 4 bases at V and 8 bases at J; junction bases unmatched: 1. CDR3 size: 14 residues. CDR3 DNA: TGTGCCAGCAGTGGGGGACTAGCGGGAGATGAGCAGTTCTTC. As protein: CASSGGLAGDEQFF.

The chain joins TRBV19 to TRBJ1-5; D unresolved. Germline V gene sequence: CDR1 LNHDA, CDR2 SQIVND (reference sequence). The CDR3 sequence is 15 residues long. The ends were cut back, 3 bases at V and 0 bases at J, with 9 bases in the middle. CDR3 DNA: TGTGCCAGTAGTATGAAGGCAGGTAGCAATCAGCCCCAGCATTTT. It is translated as CASSMKAGSNQPQHF.

The table lists this clone with a few counts. V and J are TRBV30 and TRBJ2-2; 7 bases agree with TRBD1. Losses at the gene ends were 5 bases for V and 2 bases for J; bases not matched to a gene: 8. The CDR3 loop spans 15 amino acids. The germline CDR1 and CDR2 sequences are GTSNPN and SVGIG (reference sequence). In DNA form, the CDR3 reads TGTGCCTGGGTTTTCGGGACAGCCAACACCGGGGAGCTGTTTTTT. It yields the protein CAWVFGTANTGELFF.

The rearrangement uses TRBV9 and TRBJ2-1, with a tentative D call TRBD1 (6 bases). The germline V gene encodes CDR1 SGDLS and CDR2 YYNGEE. The CDR3 contains 15 residues. Trimming stripped 2 bases from V and 4 bases from J, with 13 bases between. CDR3 sequence: CASSVQPGAYNEQFF. Written as DNA, the CDR3 is TGTGCCAGCAGCGTTCAGCCAGGGGCTTACAATGAGCAGTTCTTC.

This clone has a single count. The CDR3 nucleotides are TGTGCCAGCAGTGATCGACAGGGGGCCGGTAGAGATGGCTACACCTTC. Protein: CASSDRQGAGRDGYTF. The chain couples TRBV2 to TRBJ1-2; 10 bases match TRBD1. Unmatched junction bases numbered 10, after V lost 3 bases and J lost 6 bases. Per the germline V gene, CDR1 is SNHLY and CDR2 is FYNNEI. This CDR3 has 16 amino acids.

J is TRBJ1-5 and V is TRBV11-2; 7 bases align to TRBD1. J gave up 11 bases and V 4 bases, and 5 bases lay outside the gene matches. The CDR3 has 12 residues. Per the germline V gene, CDR1 is SGHAT and CDR2 is FQNNGV. The chain's CDR3 is CASSSYTGAQHF. The CDR3 coding sequence is TGTGCCAGCAGCTCATATACAGGGGCCCAGCATTTT.

The chain uses TRBV28 and TRBJ2-3, with D tentatively TRBD1 (5 bases). The CDR3 covers 16 residues. Germline CDR1 MDHEN, CDR2 SYDVKM. V lost 2 bases, J lost 0 bases, and 12 bases lay in between. DNA of the CDR3: TGTGCCAGCAGTTTAATCCTAAGGGGCAGCACAGATACGCAGTATTTT. Its translation is CASSLILRGSTDTQYF.

The chain uses TRBV5-1 and TRBJ1-1, with a weak D call TRBD1 (5 bases). Per germline, CDR1 SGHRS and CDR2 YFSETQ. V gave up 2 bases and J gave up 5 bases, with 16 bases separating them. The CDR3 length is 15 residues. CDR3 in DNA: TGCGCCAGCAGCTTTGGTACAGGTGATAGGACTGAAGCTTTCTTT. Protein: CASSFGTGDRTEAFF.

Here the CDR3 reads CASRYPGTNVLTF. In DNA form, the CDR3 reads TGTGCCAGCAGATATCCAGGGACCAACGTCCTGACTTTC. This chain uses TRBV28 with TRBJ2-6, with D possibly being TRBD1 (5 bases). CDR1 and CDR2 from the germline V gene are MDHEN and SYDVKM. The ends were cut back, 6 bases at V and 8 bases at J, with 11 bases in the middle. The CDR3 has 13 residues.

V and J are TRBV28 and TRBJ1-2, with 9 bases identical to TRBD1. Germline values: CDR1 MDHEN, CDR2 SYDVKM. V was pared by 3 bases and J by 6 bases, with 5 bases of the junction left unmatched. The CDR3 has 14 amino acids. CDR3 DNA: TGTGCCAGCAGTTTCTGGGACAGGGTGGATGGCTACACCTTC. Encoded protein: CASSFWDRVDGYTF.

This chain joins TRBV13 and TRBJ2-1, with D possibly being TRBD2 (6 bases). With 5 bases removed from V and 1 base from J, the gap between germline ends came to 12 bases. Germline-derived CDR1 and CDR2 are PRHDT and FYEKMQ (reference sequence). CDR3 length equals 15 residues. CDR3 region: CASSPTSLSYNEQFF. The CDR3 coding sequence is TGTGCCAGCAGCCCTACTAGCTTGTCCTACAATGAGCAGTTCTTC.

The rearrangement links TRBV18 to TRBJ2-7, with a possible D match to TRBD1 (5 bases). Trimming stripped 3 bases from V and 6 bases from J, with 15 bases between. Germline V lookup: CDR1 KGHSH, CDR2 LQKENI. The CDR3 contains 14 residues. The CDR3, as DNA: TGTGCCAGCTCACCGGTCAGGGTGGTAAGCGAGCAGTACTTC. It encodes CASSPVRVVSEQYF.

J is TRBJ2-1 and V is TRBV19, with D tentatively TRBD2 (7 bases). The CDR3 spans 17 residues. V was shortened by 9 bases and J by 1 base, with 22 bases between the two germline ends. Germline V CDR1 and CDR2: LNHDA, SQIVND (reference sequence). The CDR3 reads CASGRRGERGSYNEQFF. In DNA form, the CDR3 reads TGTGCCAGCGGCCGCAGGGGCGAGCGGGGATCCTACAATGAGCAGTTCTTC.

The gene calls are TRBV2 and TRBJ1-2; D unresolved. Germline lookup yields CDR1 SNHLY and CDR2 FYNNEI. CDR3 length: 13 amino acids. V dropped 7 bases and J dropped 5 bases, with 14 bases sitting between them. CDR3 protein: CASTGGRRYGYTF. CDR3 coding DNA: TGTGCCAGCACCGGAGGACGGAGATATGGCTACACCTTC.

The chain recombines TRBV6-1 with TRBJ1-1; possibly TRBD1 for D (5 bases). The CDR3 is made up of 13 amino acids. Germline lookup yields CDR1 MNHNS and CDR2 SASEGT. V was trimmed by 7 bases and J by 1 base, leaving 10 bases between them. CDR3 protein: CASNRGGNTEAFF. For the CDR3, the DNA is TGTGCCAGCAATAGGGGAGGGAACACTGAAGCTTTCTTT.

This clone was seen once. This chain uses TRBV15 with TRBJ1-5; no definite D call. Germline V gene lookup returns CDR1 LNHNV and CDR2 YYDKDF (reference sequence). The germline V and J ends were trimmed by 0 bases and 4 bases, with 4 bases remaining between them. The CDR3 is made up of 13 amino acids. The CDR3 region is CATSRDRNQPQHF. Here the CDR3 DNA reads TGTGCCACCAGCAGAGATAGAAATCAGCCCCAGCATTTT.

The rearrangement joins TRBV4-1 to TRBJ2-3; TRBD2 agrees at 12 bases. Per germline, CDR1 MGHRA and CDR2 YSYEKL. This CDR3 region has 19 residues. V was pared by 0 bases and J by 0 bases, with 7 bases of the junction left unmatched. The CDR3 sequence: CASSQETLAGGSSTDTQYF. CDR3 sequence (DNA): TGCGCCAGCAGCCAAGAAACACTAGCGGGAGGTAGTAGCACAGATACGCAGTATTTT.

This clone was counted a few times. The genes are TRBV5-1 and TRBJ2-4; D is uncertain. Germline V gene sequence: CDR1 SGHRS, CDR2 YFSETQ. The CDR3 is made up of 14 amino acids. The V gene lost 3 bases and the J gene lost 0 bases, with 7 bases spanning the gap. CDR3: CASSSSIAKNIQYF. In nucleotides, the CDR3 is TGCGCCAGCAGCTCGTCTATAGCCAAAAACATTCAGTACTTC.

This chain links TRBV9 with TRBJ2-1; 13 positions agree with TRBD2. The CDR3 loop spans 15 amino acids. V lost 5 bases, J lost 6 bases, and 5 bases stayed unmatched. Germline values: CDR1 SGDLS, CDR2 YYNGEE. The CDR3 DNA reads TGTGCCAGCAGTGCACTAGCGGGAGGGTCCAATGAGCAGTTCTTC. Translation gives CASSALAGGSNEQFF.

This chain links TRBV7-9 with TRBJ1-1; D not resolved. The CDR3 loop spans 11 amino acids. V was cut by 5 bases and J by 10 bases, with 11 bases left in between. Looked up from germline, CDR1 is SEHNR and CDR2 is FQNEAQ (reference sequence). Here the CDR3 reads CASSLRRLAFF. The CDR3 coding sequence is TGTGCCAGCAGCCTAAGGCGGTTAGCTTTCTTT.

This clone turned up a few times. This chain connects TRBV5-6 to TRBJ1-1; no reliable D call. V gave up 2 bases and J gave up 0 bases, with 5 bases separating them. CDR3 length: 13 amino acids. The germline CDR1 and CDR2 sequences are SGHDT and YYEEEE. The CDR3 DNA reads TGTGCCAGCAGCTTACTCCTGAACACTGAAGCTTTCTTT. Translating gives CASSLLLNTEAFF.

The chain carries TRBV5-6 and TRBJ2-2; the D gene is possibly TRBD2 (5 bases). The germline gives CDR1 SGHDT, CDR2 YYEEEE. The CDR3 length is 14 residues. The V end was cut by 5 bases, the J end by 7 bases, with 15 bases between. The CDR3 DNA follows: TGTGCCAGCAGTCTGAGTCTACGGGGCGGGGAGCTGTTTTTT. It translates to CASSLSLRGGELFF.

This clone was counted a few times. Other DNA sequences from this sample encode an identical CDR3 as well. The J gene is TRBJ2-1, the V gene TRBV11-2; perhaps TRBD1 as D (5 bases). This CDR3 contains 13 residues. Germline CDR1 SGHAT, CDR2 FQNNGV. V was clipped by 0 bases and J by 5 bases, with 5 bases between them. The CDR3 nucleotides read TGTGCCAGCAGCTTAGACAGGGACAATGAGCAGTTCTTC. This gives the protein CASSLDRDNEQFF.

The table lists this clone with a few counts. The chain carries TRBV10-3 and TRBJ2-7, with D tentatively TRBD1 (5 bases). This CDR3 has 14 amino acids. Trimming pared 3 bases from V and 2 bases from J, leaving 11 bases between. Germline values: CDR1 ENHRY, CDR2 SYGVKD. CDR3 sequence: CAISEPGPPYEQYF. The CDR3 DNA follows: TGTGCCATCAGTGAACCAGGGCCCCCCTACGAGCAGTACTTC.

The rearrangement links TRBV6-5 to TRBJ1-5; D call uncertain. The CDR3 totals 15 residues. V lost 4 bases to trimming and J lost 0 bases, with 10 bases between them. The V gene's germline CDR1 is MNHEY and CDR2 SVGAGI. The CDR3 loop is CASSSGRYSNQPQHF. CDR3 in DNA: TGTGCCAGCAGTTCAGGTAGATATAGCAATCAGCCCCAGCATTTT.

DNA for the CDR3: TGTGCCAGCAGTTACTCCTTTTGGAGTCCCAACACTGAAGCTTTCTTT. Translation: CASSYSFWSPNTEAFF. The chain joins TRBV6-5 to TRBJ1-1; D not resolved. In germline, CDR1 is MNHEY, CDR2 SVGAGI. The germline V and J ends were trimmed by 0 bases and 2 bases, with 13 bases remaining between them. This CDR3 has 16 amino acids.